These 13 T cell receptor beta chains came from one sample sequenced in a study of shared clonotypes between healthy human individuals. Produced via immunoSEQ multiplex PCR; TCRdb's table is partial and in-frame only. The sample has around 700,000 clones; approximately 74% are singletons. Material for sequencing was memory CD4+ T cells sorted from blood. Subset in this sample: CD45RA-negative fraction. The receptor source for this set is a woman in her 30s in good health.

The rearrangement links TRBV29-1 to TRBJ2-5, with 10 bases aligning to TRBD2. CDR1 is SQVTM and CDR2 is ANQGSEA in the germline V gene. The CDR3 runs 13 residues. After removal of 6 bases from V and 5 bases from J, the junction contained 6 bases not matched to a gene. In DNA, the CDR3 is TGCAGCGTAGCGGGAGGGCCTTCTGAGACCCAGTACTTC. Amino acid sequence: CSVAGGPSETQYF. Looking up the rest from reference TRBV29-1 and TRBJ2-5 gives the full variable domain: SAVISQKPSRDICQRGTSLTIQCQVDSQVTMMFWYRQQPGQSLTLIATANQGSEATYESGFVIDKFPISRPNLTFSTLTVSNMSPEDSSIYLCSVAGGPSETQYFGPGTRLLVL.

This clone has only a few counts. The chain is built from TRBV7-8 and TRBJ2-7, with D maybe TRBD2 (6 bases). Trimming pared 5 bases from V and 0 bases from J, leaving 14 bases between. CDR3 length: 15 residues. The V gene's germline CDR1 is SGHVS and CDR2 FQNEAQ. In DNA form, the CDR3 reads TGTGCCAGCAGCCCGCATGGGAGGAGCTCCTACGAGCAGTACTTC. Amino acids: CASSPHGRSSYEQYF.

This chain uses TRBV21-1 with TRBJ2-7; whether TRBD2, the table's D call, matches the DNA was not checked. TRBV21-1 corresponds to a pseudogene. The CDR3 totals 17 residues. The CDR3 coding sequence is TGTGCCAGCAGCAAAGACACCGGGACTAGCATTTCCTACGAGCAGTACTTC. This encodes CASSKDTGTSISYEQYF.

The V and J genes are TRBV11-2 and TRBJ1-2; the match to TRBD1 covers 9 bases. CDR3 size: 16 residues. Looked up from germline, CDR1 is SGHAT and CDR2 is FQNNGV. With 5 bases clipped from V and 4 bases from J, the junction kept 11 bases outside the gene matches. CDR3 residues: CASSLHTGGAAYGYTF. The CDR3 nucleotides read TGTGCCAGCAGCCTACATACAGGGGGCGCGGCCTATGGCTACACCTTC.

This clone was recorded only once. The CDR3 bases are TGTGCCAGCAGTGAAGACAGGGGTGAAAAACTGTTTTTT. This gives the protein CASSEDRGEKLFF. V is TRBV6-1 and J is TRBJ1-4, with 7 bases lining up with TRBD1. Germline-derived CDR1 and CDR2 are MNHNS and SASEGT. The CDR3 has 13 amino acids. Unmatched junction bases numbered 0, after V lost 1 base and J lost 7 bases.

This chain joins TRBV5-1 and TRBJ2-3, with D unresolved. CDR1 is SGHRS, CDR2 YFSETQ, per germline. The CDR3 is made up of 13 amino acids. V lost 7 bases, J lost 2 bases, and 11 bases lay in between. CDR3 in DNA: TGCGCCAGCTCAAGTGCCCTCACAGATACGCAGTATTTT. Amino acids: CASSSALTDTQYF.

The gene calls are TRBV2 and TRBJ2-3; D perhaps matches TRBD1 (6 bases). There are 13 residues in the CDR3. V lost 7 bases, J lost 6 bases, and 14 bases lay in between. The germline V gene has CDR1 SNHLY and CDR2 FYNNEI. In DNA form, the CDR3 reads TGTGCCAGCATTAACAACAGGGCCGATACGCAGTATTTT. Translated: CASINNRADTQYF.

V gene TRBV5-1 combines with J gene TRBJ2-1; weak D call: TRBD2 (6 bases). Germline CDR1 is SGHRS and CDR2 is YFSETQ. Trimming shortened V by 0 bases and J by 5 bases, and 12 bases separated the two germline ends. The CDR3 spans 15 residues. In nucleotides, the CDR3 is TGCGCCAGCAGCTTGGTTGCGGGAAGGAACAATGAGCAGTTCTTC. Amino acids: CASSLVAGRNNEQFF.

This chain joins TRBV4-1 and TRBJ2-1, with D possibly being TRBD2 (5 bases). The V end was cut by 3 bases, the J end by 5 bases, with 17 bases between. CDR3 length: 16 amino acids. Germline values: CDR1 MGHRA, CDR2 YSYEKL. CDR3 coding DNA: TGCGCCAGCAGCCACCCGAGGAGGCTTCAGGACAATGAGCAGTTCTTC. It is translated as CASSHPRRLQDNEQFF.

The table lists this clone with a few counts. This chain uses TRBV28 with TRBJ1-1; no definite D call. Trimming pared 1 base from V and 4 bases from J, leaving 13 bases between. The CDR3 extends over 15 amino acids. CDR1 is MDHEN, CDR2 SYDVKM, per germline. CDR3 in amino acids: CASSLSGNLATEAFF. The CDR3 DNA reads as TGTGCCAGCAGTTTATCGGGGAATCTGGCCACTGAAGCTTTCTTT.

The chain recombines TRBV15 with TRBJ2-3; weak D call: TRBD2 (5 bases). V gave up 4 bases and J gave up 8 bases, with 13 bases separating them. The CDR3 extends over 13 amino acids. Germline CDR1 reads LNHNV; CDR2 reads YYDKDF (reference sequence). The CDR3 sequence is CATSILLEGTQYF. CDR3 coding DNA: TGTGCCACCAGCATTCTACTAGAGGGTACGCAGTATTTT.

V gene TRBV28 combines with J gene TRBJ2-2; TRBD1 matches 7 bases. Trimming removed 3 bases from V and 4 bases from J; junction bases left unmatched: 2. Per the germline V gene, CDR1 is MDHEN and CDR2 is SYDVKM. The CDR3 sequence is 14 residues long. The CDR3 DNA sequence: TGTGCCAGCAGTTTGGGACAGCCCACCGGGGAGCTGTTTTTT. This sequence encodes CASSLGQPTGELFF. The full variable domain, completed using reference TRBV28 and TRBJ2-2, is DVKVTQSSRYLVKRTGEKVFLECVQDMDHENMFWYRQDPGLGLRLIYFSYDVKMKEKGDIPEGYSVSREKKERFSLILESASTNQTSMYLCASSLGQPTGELFFGEGSRLTVL.

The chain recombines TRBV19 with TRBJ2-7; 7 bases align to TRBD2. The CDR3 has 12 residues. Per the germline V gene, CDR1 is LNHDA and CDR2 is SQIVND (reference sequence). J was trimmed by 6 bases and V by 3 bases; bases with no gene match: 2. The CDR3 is CASSMGGVEQYF. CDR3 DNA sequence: TGTGCCAGTAGTATGGGAGGGGTCGAGCAGTACTTC.